This T cell receptor (beta chain) emerged from a study of T cell repertoires in cytomegalovirus infection. Study-level information: Recently identified HLA-C-restricted CMV epitopes were among the peptides used. Study-wide findings and caveats: HLA-C-restricted, CMV-specific TCR beta clonotypes were dominant ex vivo.

Worth noting for this clonotype: The antigen remains undetermined.

TCRdb fed the reads into MiXCR, producing one record per CDR3 protein. This table holds roughly 990,000 distinct CDR3 sequences, roughly 30% found once. Sequenced material: cultured CD8+ T cells from PBMCs, taken from culture after CMV antigen stimulation. The sequence derives from a human donor in good health (CMV status not recorded). Some clones in this sample may be carry-over from other donors' samples.

The CDR3 DNA reads TGTGCCAGCAGTTCCCCCTCCGCCCCTAACTATGGCTACACCTTC. Its translation: CASSSPSAPNYGYTF. The J gene is TRBJ1-2, the V gene TRBV27; no clear D. Trimming left V 4 bases short and J 0 bases short, with 12 bases between. The CDR3 has 15 residues. Germline V gene lookup returns CDR1 MNHEY and CDR2 SMNVEV (reference sequence).